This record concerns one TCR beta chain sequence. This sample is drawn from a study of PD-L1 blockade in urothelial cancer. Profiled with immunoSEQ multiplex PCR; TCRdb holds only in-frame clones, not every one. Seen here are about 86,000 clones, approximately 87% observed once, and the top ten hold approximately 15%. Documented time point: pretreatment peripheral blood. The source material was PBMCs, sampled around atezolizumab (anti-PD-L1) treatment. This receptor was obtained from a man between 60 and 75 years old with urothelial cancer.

CDR3 nucleotides: TGTGCCAGCAGTTTTACTAGGGACAGGGGCTCCTACGAGCAGTACTTC. Its translation: CASSFTRDRGSYEQYF. The chain combines TRBV6-6 with TRBJ2-7; 10 positions match TRBD1. CDR3 length equals 16 residues. V was pared by 4 bases and J by 0 bases, with 6 bases of the junction left unmatched. Germline loops: CDR1 MNHNY, CDR2 SVGAGI (reference sequence).